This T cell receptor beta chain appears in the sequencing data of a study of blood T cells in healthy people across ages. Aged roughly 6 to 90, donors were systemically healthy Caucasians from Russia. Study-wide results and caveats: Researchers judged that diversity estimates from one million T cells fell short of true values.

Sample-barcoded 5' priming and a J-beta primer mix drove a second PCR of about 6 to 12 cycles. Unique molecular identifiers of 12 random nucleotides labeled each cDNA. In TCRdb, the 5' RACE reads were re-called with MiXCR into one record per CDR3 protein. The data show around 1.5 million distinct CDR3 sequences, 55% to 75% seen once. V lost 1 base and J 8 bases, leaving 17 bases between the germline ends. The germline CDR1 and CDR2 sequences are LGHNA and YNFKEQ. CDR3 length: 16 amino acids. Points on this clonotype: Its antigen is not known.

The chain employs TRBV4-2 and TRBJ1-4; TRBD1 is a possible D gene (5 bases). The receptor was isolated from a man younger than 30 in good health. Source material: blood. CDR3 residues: CASSQGPGPREEKLFF. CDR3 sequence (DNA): TGTGCCAGCAGCCAAGGCCCGGGACCGAGAGAGGAAAAACTGTTTTTT.